The 11 T cell receptor beta chains below were found in one sample sequenced in a study of T-cell reconstitution after alpha-beta-depleted transplantation in children. Molecular barcoding with unique molecular identifiers was used for the TCRbeta library. TCRdb fed the PCR reads into MiXCR, producing one record per CDR3 protein. The sample records 500,000 to 750,000 distinct CDR3 sequences, over 10% being singletons. This specimen consisted of PBMCs, mostly from graft donor cells, obtained 360 days after TCRalphabeta/CD19-depleted stem cell transplant. These receptors all come from a male patient between 5 and 17 years old who had a stem cell transplant for acute myeloid leukemia, so the T cells may come from the graft donor.

This clonotype was counted at least ten times. The J gene is TRBJ2-7, the V gene TRBV4-3, with a possible D match to TRBD2 (6 bases). Trimming removed 4 bases from V and 4 bases from J, with 20 bases in between. CDR1 and CDR2 (germline): LGHNA, YSLEER. This CDR3 is built from 16 residues. CDR3 loop: CASSPHVAGIAYEQYF. CDR3 in DNA: TGCGCCAGCAGCCCCCACGTCGCGGGAATTGCTTACGAGCAGTACTTC.

V gene TRBV7-9 combines with J gene TRBJ2-2, with D possibly being TRBD2 (5 bases). This CDR3 is built from 14 residues. The germline V gene has CDR1 SEHNR and CDR2 FQNEAQ (reference sequence). V was cut by 6 bases and J by 4 bases, with 12 bases left in between. CDR3 coding DNA: TGTGCCAGCAGAGCACTACTAGTCACCGGGGAGCTGTTTTTT. Protein sequence: CASRALLVTGELFF.

This clonotype was observed a few times. CDR3 nucleotide sequence: TGTGCCAGCTCCCCCGTTTCCCGACAGGCCAACAATGAGCAGTTCTTC. Translating it yields CASSPVSRQANNEQFF. The chain joins TRBV18 to TRBJ2-1, with a possible D match to TRBD1 (6 bases). Germline loops: CDR1 KGHSH, CDR2 LQKENI. V was cut by 6 bases and J by 5 bases, with 20 bases left in between. This CDR3 region has 16 residues.

This clonotype came up a few times. The rearrangement links TRBV7-9 to TRBJ2-7; TRBD2 is a possible D gene (5 bases). The CDR3 length is 15 residues. Germline V gives CDR1 SEHNR, CDR2 FQNEAQ (reference sequence). Trimming took 1 base from V and 9 from J, leaving 19 bases between them. The CDR3 protein is CASSLEATRRNGQYF. CDR3 sequence (DNA): TGTGCCAGCAGCTTAGAGGCGACCCGGAGGAACGGGCAGTACTTC.

The chain carries TRBV20-1 and TRBJ2-3, with D possibly being TRBD2 (6 bases). The germline V gene encodes CDR1 DFQATT and CDR2 SNEGSKA (reference sequence). The CDR3 is 16 residues long. With 1 base removed from V and 2 bases from J, the gap between germline ends came to 16 bases. The CDR3 nucleotides read TGCAGTGCTAGAGTAGGTCGCGGGATTAACACAGATACGCAGTATTTT. Protein: CSARVGRGINTDTQYF.

CDR3 nucleotide sequence: TGTGCCAGCAGTGTCGACAGGCGGCCCTACGAGCAGTACTTC. This translates into CASSVDRRPYEQYF. V usage is TRBV25-1 and J usage is TRBJ2-7, with D perhaps TRBD1 (6 bases). This CDR3 is built from 14 residues. Between the trimmed V and J ends, which lost 4 bases and 2 bases, there was a span of 12 bases. Germline V lookup: CDR1 MGHDK, CDR2 SYGVNS.

At least ten counts were recorded for this clonotype. In DNA, the CDR3 is TGCGCCAGCAGCTTGGCGGGAGGGCCATTGGTGACCCAGTACTTC. Protein product: CASSLAGGPLVTQYF. The chain employs TRBV5-1 and TRBJ2-5; TRBD2 aligns across 8 bases. Germline V gives CDR1 SGHRS, CDR2 YFSETQ. CDR3 size: 15 residues. V trimming: 0 bases; J trimming: 7 bases; junction bases outside the gene matches: 8. The whole variable domain, remainder taken from reference TRBV5-1 and TRBJ2-5, is KAGVTQTPRYLIKTRGQQVTLSCSPISGHRSVSWYQQTPGQGLQFLFEYFSETQRNKGNFPGRFSGRQFSNSRSEMNVSTLELGDSALYLCASSLAGGPLVTQYFGPGTRLLVL.

V and J are TRBV7-9 and TRBJ2-2; no clear D. The length of the CDR3 is 13 residues. Germline V gives CDR1 SEHNR, CDR2 FQNEAQ (reference sequence). The V end lost 3 bases, the J end lost 7 bases, and 9 bases lay between the germline ends. The CDR3 DNA reads TGTGCCAGCAGCTTGCGACCGGGCGGGGAGCTGTTTTTT. Protein product: CASSLRPGGELFF.

This clonotype came up many times. The CDR3 loop reads CASSSGLYPAGRLYEQYF. In nucleotides, the CDR3 is TGTGCCAGCAGCTCGGGACTTTATCCGGCGGGAAGGCTTTACGAGCAGTACTTC. The chain links TRBV7-6 to TRBJ2-7, with D tentatively TRBD2 (6 bases). The V end lost 4 bases, the J end lost 4 bases, and 26 bases lay between the germline ends. CDR3 length: 18 residues. Germline-derived CDR1 and CDR2 are SGHVS and FNYEAQ.

This clonotype was observed a handful of times. The genes are TRBV6-1 and TRBJ2-1; 12 nucleotides agree with TRBD2. Per the germline V gene, CDR1 is MNHNS and CDR2 is SASEGT. V shed 7 bases, J shed 7 bases, and the junction held 5 bases outside the gene matches. The CDR3 has 14 amino acids. The CDR3 here is CASTRLAGENEQFF. CDR3 DNA sequence: TGTGCCAGCACAAGACTAGCGGGAGAAAATGAGCAGTTCTTC.

V and J are TRBV20-1 and TRBJ1-2, with D possibly TRBD1 on 5 matching bases. This CDR3 has 15 amino acids. The germline CDR1 and CDR2 sequences are DFQATT and SNEGSKA (reference sequence). V gave up 0 bases and J gave up 7 bases, with 18 bases separating them. CDR3 bases: TGCAGTGCTAGAGAGGTGCCAGGGAAGGTCACTGGCTACACCTTC. Protein sequence: CSAREVPGKVTGYTF.